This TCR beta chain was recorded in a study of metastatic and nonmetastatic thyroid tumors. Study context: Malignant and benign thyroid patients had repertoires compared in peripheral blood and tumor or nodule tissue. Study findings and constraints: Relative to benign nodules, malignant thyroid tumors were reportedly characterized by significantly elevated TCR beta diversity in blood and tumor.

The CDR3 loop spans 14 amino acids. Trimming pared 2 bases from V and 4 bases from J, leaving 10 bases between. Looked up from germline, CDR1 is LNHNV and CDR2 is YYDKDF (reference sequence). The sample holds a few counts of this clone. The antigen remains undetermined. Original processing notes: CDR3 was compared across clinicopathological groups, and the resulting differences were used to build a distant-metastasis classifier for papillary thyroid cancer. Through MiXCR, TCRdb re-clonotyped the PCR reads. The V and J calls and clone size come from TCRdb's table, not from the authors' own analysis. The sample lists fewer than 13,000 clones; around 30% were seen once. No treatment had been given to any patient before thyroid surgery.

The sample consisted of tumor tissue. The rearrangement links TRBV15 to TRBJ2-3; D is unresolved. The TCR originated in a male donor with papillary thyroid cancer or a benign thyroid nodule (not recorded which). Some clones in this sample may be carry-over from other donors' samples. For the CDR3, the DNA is TGTGCCACCAGCAGAAGTAGGTCCGCAGATACGCAGTATTTT. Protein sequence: CATSRSRSADTQYF.